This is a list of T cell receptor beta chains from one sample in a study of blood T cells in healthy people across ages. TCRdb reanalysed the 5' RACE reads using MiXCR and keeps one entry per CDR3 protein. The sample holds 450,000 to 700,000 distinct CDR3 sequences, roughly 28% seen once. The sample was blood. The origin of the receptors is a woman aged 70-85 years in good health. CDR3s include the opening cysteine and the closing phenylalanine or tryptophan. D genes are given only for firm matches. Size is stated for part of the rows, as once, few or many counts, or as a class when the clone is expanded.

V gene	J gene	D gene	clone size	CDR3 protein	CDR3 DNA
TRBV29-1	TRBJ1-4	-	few	CSVVFHRDEKLFF	TGCAGCGTTGTTTTTCACCGAGATGAAAAACTGTTTTTT
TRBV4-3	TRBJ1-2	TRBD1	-	CASSLTGGADGYTF	TGCGCCAGCAGCTTGACAGGGGGCGCGGATGGCTACACCTTC
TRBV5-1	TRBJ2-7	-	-	CASSWDLRDLAYEQYF	TGCGCCAGCAGCTGGGACTTGCGGGACTTAGCCTACGAGCAGTACTTC
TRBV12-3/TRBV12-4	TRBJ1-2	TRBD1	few	CASSFKGAGGYTF	TGTGCCAGCAGTTTCAAGGGGGCGGGTGGCTACACCTTC
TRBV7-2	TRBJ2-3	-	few	CAGSGDGFTDTQYF	TGTGCCGGCAGCGGAGACGGATTCACAGATACGCAGTATTTT
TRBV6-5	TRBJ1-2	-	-	CASSYSTGRVRYGYTF	TGTGCCAGCAGTTACTCAACTGGGAGGGTTCGCTATGGCTACACCTTC
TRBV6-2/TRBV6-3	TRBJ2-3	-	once	CASRRVVGTDTQYF	TGTGCCAGCAGAAGGGTAGTGGGCACAGATACGCAGTATTTT
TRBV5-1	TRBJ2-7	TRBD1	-	CASSSTGGWYEQYF	TGCGCCAGCAGCTCGACAGGGGGCTGGTACGAGCAGTACTTC
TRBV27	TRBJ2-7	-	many	CASSSPIIDGRNEQYF	TGTGCCAGCAGTTCTCCGATCATAGACGGTAGAAACGAGCAGTACTTC
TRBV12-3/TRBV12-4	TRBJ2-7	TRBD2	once	CASSTSGRGEQYF	TGTGCCAGCAGCACTAGCGGGAGGGGCGAGCAGTACTTC
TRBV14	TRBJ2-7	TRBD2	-	CASSSTTSGVYEQYF	TGTGCCAGCAGCTCAACGACTAGCGGGGTCTACGAGCAGTACTTC
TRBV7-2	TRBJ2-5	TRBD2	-	CASSLAQGRGREQYF	TGTGCCAGCAGCTTAGCGCAAGGGCGGGGGAGAGAGCAGTACTTC
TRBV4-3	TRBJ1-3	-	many	CASSQEAGGNTIYF	TGCGCCAGCAGCCAAGAGGCCGGGGGAAACACCATATATTTT
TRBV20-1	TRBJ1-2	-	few	CSAREPLRGSNYGYTF	TGCAGTGCTAGAGAGCCCTTACGGGGAAGCAACTATGGCTACACCTTC
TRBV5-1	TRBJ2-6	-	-	CASSSTPGLISGANVLTF	TGCGCCAGCAGCTCGACGCCGGGACTCATCTCTGGGGCCAACGTCCTGACTTTC
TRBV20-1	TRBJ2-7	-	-	CSARDFGSEQYF	TGCAGTGCACGGGACTTCGGGTCCGAGCAGTACTTC
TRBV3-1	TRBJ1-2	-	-	CASSRTVVTYGYTF	TGTGCCAGCAGCCGCACTGTGGTGACCTATGGCTACACCTTC
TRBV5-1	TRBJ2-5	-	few	CASSVGPSETQYF	TGCGCCAGCAGCGTGGGACCGAGTGAGACCCAGTACTTC
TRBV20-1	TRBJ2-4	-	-	CSAYRQGDANIQYF	TGCAGTGCTTATCGTCAGGGTGATGCAAACATTCAGTACTTC
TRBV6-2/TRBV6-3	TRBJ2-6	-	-	CASTILSGANVLTF	TGTGCCAGCACCATCCTCTCTGGGGCCAACGTCCTGACTTTC
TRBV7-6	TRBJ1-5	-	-	CASSPLSPQPQHF	TGTGCCAGCAGCCCCCTTTCCCCGCAGCCCCAGCATTTT
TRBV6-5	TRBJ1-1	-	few	CASSFLDRLNTEAFF	TGTGCCAGCAGTTTTCTGGACAGATTGAACACTGAAGCTTTCTTT
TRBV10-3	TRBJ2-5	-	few	CAISQSRDGQETQYF	TGTGCCATCAGTCAGTCACGGGACGGCCAAGAGACCCAGTACTTC
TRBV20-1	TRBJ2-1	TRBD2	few	CSAPDLAGGPREQFF	TGCAGTGCTCCCGACTTAGCGGGGGGGCCTCGTGAGCAGTTCTTC
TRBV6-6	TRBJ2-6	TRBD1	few	CASSHRGTSGANVLTF	TGTGCCAGCAGTCACAGGGGAACCTCTGGGGCCAACGTCCTGACTTTC
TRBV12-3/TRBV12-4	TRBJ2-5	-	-	CASNLEGRGTQYF	TGTGCCAGCAATTTAGAGGGTCGGGGGACCCAGTACTTC
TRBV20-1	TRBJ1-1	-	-	CSAQRGDAEAFF	TGCAGTGCTCAGAGGGGGGACGCTGAAGCTTTCTTT
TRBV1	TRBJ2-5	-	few	CTRDFDKETQYF	TGCACCAGGGACTTTGATAAAGAGACCCAGTACTTC
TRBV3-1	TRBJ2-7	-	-	CASSQDLPAPYEQYF	TGTGCCAGCAGCCAAGATTTGCCGGCCCCCTACGAGCAGTACTTC
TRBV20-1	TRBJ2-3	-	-	CSARLADTQYF	TGCAGTGCTAGACTAGCAGATACGCAGTATTTT
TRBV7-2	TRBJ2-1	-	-	CASRVGGTEQFF	TGTGCCAGCAGGGTCGGAGGGACTGAGCAGTTCTTC
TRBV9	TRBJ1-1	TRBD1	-	CASSVHPGTGLNTEAFF	TGTGCCAGCAGCGTCCATCCAGGGACAGGGTTGAACACTGAAGCTTTCTTT
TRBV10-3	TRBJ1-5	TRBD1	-	CAISESDRGSNQPQHF	TGTGCCATCAGTGAGTCCGACAGGGGCAGCAATCAGCCCCAGCATTTT
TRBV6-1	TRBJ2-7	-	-	CASSDHRNFYEQYF	TGTGCCAGCAGTGATCACAGGAATTTCTACGAGCAGTACTTC
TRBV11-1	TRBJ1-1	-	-	CASSLESGSQGAAFF	TGTGCCAGCAGCTTAGAGAGTGGCTCTCAGGGAGCGGCTTTCTTT
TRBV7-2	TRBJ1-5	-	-	CASSSRDKGNQPQHF	TGTGCCAGCAGCTCGCGGGACAAGGGCAATCAGCCCCAGCATTTT
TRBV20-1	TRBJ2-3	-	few	CGARVAWRDTQYF	TGCGGTGCTAGAGTGGCATGGCGGGATACGCAGTATTTT
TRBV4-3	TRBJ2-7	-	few	CASSQGFRDTNYEQYF	TGCGCCAGCAGCCAAGGGTTCCGGGACACGAACTACGAGCAGTACTTC
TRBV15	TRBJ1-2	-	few	CATSREILGQYNYGYTF	TGTGCCACCAGCAGGGAAATACTAGGACAGTATAACTATGGCTACACCTTC
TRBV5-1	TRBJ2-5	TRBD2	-	CASSQAGTSEETQYF	TGCGCCAGCAGCCAGGCCGGGACTAGCGAGGAGACCCAGTACTTC
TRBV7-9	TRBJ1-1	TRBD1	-	CASSRSTGGNTEAFF	TGTGCCAGCAGCCGTTCGACAGGGGGCAACACTGAAGCTTTCTTT
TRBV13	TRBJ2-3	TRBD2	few	CASSPTSGGFPDTQYF	TGTGCCAGCAGCCCAACTAGCGGGGGTTTCCCAGATACGCAGTATTTT
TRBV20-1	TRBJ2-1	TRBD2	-	CSARATSGVNEQFF	TGCAGTGCTAGAGCGACTAGCGGAGTCAATGAGCAGTTCTTC